A selection of T cell receptor beta chains follows, all from one sample in a study of T cell responses to AZD1222 COVID-19 vaccine. Data came from immunoSEQ multiplex PCR; TCRdb stores just in-frame clones and leaves some out. The data show 75,000 to 100,000 clones, around 88% seen once. The starting material was peripheral blood, obtained on day 0 of MenACWY control vaccination. These receptors originate from an adult in good health. The CDR3 runs from the conserved cysteine through the conserved F or W. D genes are given only for firm matches. Only some rows state a clone size, as once, few, many or a class for expanded clones.

abundance	v_gene	d_gene	j_gene	CDR3aa	CDR3nt
-	TRBV19	-	TRBJ1-2	CASSDRNPYGYTF	TGTGCCAGTAGTGACAGGAACCCCTATGGCTACACCTTC
-	TRBV30	TRBD1	TRBJ1-1	CAWSETGETEAFF	TGTGCCTGGAGCGAAACAGGGGAAACTGAAGCTTTCTTT
-	TRBV19	TRBD1	TRBJ2-2	CASSIGTGERTVTGELFF	TGTGCCAGTAGTATTGGGACAGGGGAACGAACAGTCACCGGGGAGCTGTTTTTT
-	TRBV2	-	TRBJ2-7	CASSESDYEQYF	TGTGCCAGCAGTGAGTCCGACTACGAGCAGTACTTC
-	TRBV28	-	TRBJ1-4	CASSPNPGRGYNEKLFF	TGTGCCAGCAGCCCCAACCCGGGGCGGGGGTACAATGAAAAACTGTTTTTT
-	TRBV16	TRBD1	TRBJ1-5	CASSHPSGTGGAGQPQHF	TGTGCCAGCAGCCATCCGTCCGGGACAGGGGGCGCGGGTCAGCCCCAGCATTTT
-	TRBV18	TRBD2	TRBJ2-1	CASSPLFSGEGNEQFF	TGTGCCAGCTCACCACTTTTTAGCGGGGAAGGAAATGAGCAGTTCTTC
-	TRBV2	TRBD1	TRBJ2-2	CASSSDRGVTGELFF	TGTGCCAGCAGTTCGGACAGGGGGGTGACCGGGGAGCTGTTTTTT
few	TRBV9	TRBD1	TRBJ2-3	CASSVGGQLSDTQYF	TGTGCCAGCAGCGTAGGGGGACAGCTATCAGATACGCAGTATTTT
-	TRBV28	-	TRBJ1-2	CASIPGANYGYTF	TGTGCCAGCATCCCAGGGGCGAACTATGGCTACACCTTC
-	TRBV28	-	TRBJ1-5	CASSEGRHQPQHF	TGTGCCAGCAGTGAGGGGCGGCATCAGCCCCAGCATTTT
-	TRBV5-4	-	TRBJ1-6	CASSLDSPGSYNSPLHF	TGTGCCAGCAGCTTGGACAGCCCAGGCTCCTATAATTCACCCCTCCACTTT
-	TRBV12-3/TRBV12-4	-	TRBJ1-4	CASSFLEKLFF	TGTGCCAGCAGTTTTCTTGAAAAACTGTTTTTT
-	TRBV5-8	-	TRBJ1-1	CASSLGPGRGDTEAFF	TGTGCCAGCAGCTTGGGCCCAGGGCGAGGGGACACTGAAGCTTTCTTT
few	TRBV4-2	-	TRBJ1-1	CASSQGVDGRGPPEAFF	TGTGCCAGCAGCCAAGGGGTTGACGGGAGGGGTCCCCCTGAAGCTTTCTTT
-	TRBV28	-	TRBJ1-2	CASSGTEDGYTF	TGTGCCAGCAGTGGCACAGAGGATGGCTACACCTTC
-	TRBV10-3	-	TRBJ2-7	CAISESAGPNYEQYF	TGTGCCATCAGTGAGTCGGCTGGACCCAACTACGAGCAGTACTTC
-	TRBV4-3	-	TRBJ1-4	CASSQQIQGDGTNEKLFF	TGCGCCAGCAGCCAACAAATACAGGGCGACGGAACTAATGAAAAACTGTTTTTT
-	TRBV18	TRBD1	TRBJ2-7	CASSPGQGSSYEQYF	TGTGCCAGCTCACCTGGACAGGGAAGCTCCTACGAGCAGTACTTC
-	TRBV27	-	TRBJ1-6	CASSLFFSQGSLSGDSPLHF	TGTGCCAGCAGTTTATTTTTTTCGCAGGGGAGTCTCTCCGGTGATTCACCCCTCCACTTT
once	TRBV9	-	TRBJ2-5	CASSVGVNQETQYF	TGTGCCAGCAGCGTAGGAGTAAACCAAGAGACCCAGTACTTC
-	TRBV11-2	TRBD2	TRBJ2-3	CATWSLGGGGETDTQYF	TGTGCCACCTGGTCCCTTGGAGGCGGGGGGGAAACAGATACGCAGTATTTT
-	TRBV18	-	TRBJ2-1	CASSRGARDEQFF	TGTGCCAGCTCACGGGGGGCCAGGGATGAGCAGTTCTTC
-	TRBV6-1	-	TRBJ2-1	CASSEWGGGPYSYNEQFF	TGTGCCAGCAGTGAATGGGGAGGGGGGCCCTACTCCTACAATGAGCAGTTCTTC
-	TRBV18	-	TRBJ2-1	CASSPRDPRSSYNEQFF	TGTGCCAGCTCACCAAGAGATCCTAGGAGCTCCTACAATGAGCAGTTCTTC
-	TRBV6-2/TRBV6-3	-	TRBJ1-1	CASSPAKPNTEAFF	TGTGCCAGCAGCCCCGCAAAACCGAACACTGAAGCTTTCTTT
-	TRBV7-2	TRBD1	TRBJ2-7	CASSRDRGRYEQYF	TGTGCCAGCAGCCGTGACAGGGGAAGATACGAGCAGTACTTC
-	TRBV19	TRBD2	TRBJ2-1	CASSILAGANNEQFF	TGTGCCAGTAGTATCCTAGCGGGGGCTAACAATGAGCAGTTCTTC
-	TRBV20-1	-	TRBJ2-7	CSADSGHEQYF	TGCAGTGCTGACTCCGGTCACGAGCAGTACTTC
-	TRBV24-1	TRBD2	TRBJ2-5	CATSDPRTSGQETQYF	TGTGCCACCAGTGACCCCCGGACTAGCGGGCAAGAGACCCAGTACTTC
-	TRBV12-5	-	TRBJ1-2	CASGLVRGEGGYTF	TGTGCTAGTGGTTTGGTACGGGGGGAAGGTGGCTACACCTTC
-	TRBV19	-	TRBJ1-5	CASTNGWSLNQPQHF	TGTGCCAGTACCAACGGTTGGAGTCTCAATCAGCCCCAGCATTTT
-	TRBV5-1	-	TRBJ2-7	CASGLDSYEQYF	TGCGCCAGCGGGTTAGACAGCTACGAGCAGTACTTC
once	TRBV11-2	-	TRBJ1-4	CASSRLRGVGEKLFF	TGTGCCAGCAGTCGTTTACGGGGGGTGGGCGAAAAACTGTTTTTT
-	TRBV4-2	-	TRBJ2-7	CASSRGLDSYEQYF	TGTGCCAGCAGCCGGGGGCTGGATTCCTACGAGCAGTACTTC
-	TRBV30	-	TRBJ1-3	CAWSRKGDSGNTIYF	TGTGCCTGGAGTCGGAAGGGGGACTCTGGAAACACCATATATTTT
once	TRBV3-1/TRBV3-2	-	TRBJ2-5	CASSPRTRQETQYF	TGTGCCAGCAGCCCCCGGACTCGGCAAGAGACCCAGTACTTC
-	TRBV24-1	-	TRBJ1-6	CATTVSEPPLHF	TGTGCCACCACCGTATCTGAGCCACCCCTCCACTTT
once	TRBV30	-	TRBJ1-2	CAWRPLAQGTNYGYTF	TGTGCCTGGAGGCCCCTAGCACAGGGAACTAACTATGGCTACACCTTC
-	TRBV6-5	TRBD1	TRBJ1-2	CASKTGRIYGYTF	TGTGCCAGTAAGACAGGGAGGATTTATGGCTACACCTTC
-	TRBV2	TRBD2	TRBJ2-2	CASSDIGLAGGANTGELFF	TGTGCCAGCAGTGACATAGGGTTAGCGGGAGGGGCGAACACCGGGGAGCTGTTTTTT
-	TRBV4-2	TRBD2	TRBJ2-7	CASSQGIWSSGGSQGYEQYF	TGTGCCAGCAGCCAAGGTATTTGGAGTAGCGGGGGGTCGCAGGGTTACGAGCAGTACTTC
-	TRBV28	-	TRBJ2-1	CASSLGGGRHEQFF	TGTGCCAGCAGCCTAGGGGGGGGAAGGCATGAGCAGTTCTTC
-	TRBV27	-	TRBJ1-1	CASSLGANSGAFF	TGTGCCAGCAGTTTAGGAGCAAACAGCGGGGCTTTCTTT
-	TRBV4-1	-	TRBJ2-3	CASSQGPLRGRGPDTQYF	TGCGCCAGCAGCCAAGGGCCCCTGAGGGGGCGGGGTCCAGATACGCAGTATTTT
-	TRBV30	-	TRBJ1-1	CAWDGRRNTEAFF	TGTGCCTGGGACGGACGGAGGAACACTGAAGCTTTCTTT
-	TRBV3-1/TRBV3-2	TRBD2	TRBJ2-7	CASTSGGSFYEQYF	TGTGCCAGCACCTCGGGGGGATCCTTCTACGAGCAGTACTTC
-	TRBV29-1	-	TRBJ2-3	CSGLGGPGIRADTQYF	TGCAGCGGCCTTGGGGGGCCGGGGATTAGGGCAGATACGCAGTATTTT
-	TRBV19	TRBD2	TRBJ2-5	CASSIRGLAGGSFLETQYF	TGTGCCAGTAGTATTAGGGGACTAGCGGGGGGCTCTTTTCTCGAGACCCAGTACTTC
-	TRBV29-1	TRBD1	TRBJ1-1	CSAGQVNTEAFF	TGCAGCGCCGGACAGGTGAACACTGAAGCTTTCTTT
-	TRBV27	TRBD1	TRBJ2-7	CASRRQGEISYEQYF	TGTGCCAGCAGACGGCAGGGGGAGATATCCTACGAGCAGTACTTC
-	TRBV3-1/TRBV3-2	-	TRBJ1-1	CASSTGGKWTEAFF	TGTGCCAGCTCCACGGGGGGCAAATGGACTGAAGCTTTCTTT
medium-sized	TRBV7-8	-	TRBJ2-3	CASSSDTGADIEDTQYF	TGTGCCAGCAGCTCCGACACCGGGGCGGATATAGAAGATACGCAGTATTTT
-	TRBV24-1	-	TRBJ2-3	CATSDAGEEPYTDTQYF	TGTGCCACCAGTGATGCTGGCGAGGAACCATACACAGATACGCAGTATTTT
-	TRBV27	-	TRBJ1-2	CASSFTGRPYGYTF	TGTGCCAGCAGTTTTACGGGGAGGCCCTATGGCTACACCTTC
few	TRBV5-1	-	TRBJ1-5	CASRFRGLSNQPQHF	TGCGCCAGCAGATTCCGGGGCCTTAGCAATCAGCCCCAGCATTTT
-	TRBV11-2	TRBD1	TRBJ1-6	CASSLDDRVNNSPLHF	TGTGCCAGCAGCTTGGATGACAGGGTTAATAATTCACCCCTCCACTTT
-	TRBV19	-	TRBJ1-4	CASSAGRGAVEKLFF	TGTGCCAGTAGTGCAGGACGGGGTGCCGTTGAAAAACTGTTTTTT